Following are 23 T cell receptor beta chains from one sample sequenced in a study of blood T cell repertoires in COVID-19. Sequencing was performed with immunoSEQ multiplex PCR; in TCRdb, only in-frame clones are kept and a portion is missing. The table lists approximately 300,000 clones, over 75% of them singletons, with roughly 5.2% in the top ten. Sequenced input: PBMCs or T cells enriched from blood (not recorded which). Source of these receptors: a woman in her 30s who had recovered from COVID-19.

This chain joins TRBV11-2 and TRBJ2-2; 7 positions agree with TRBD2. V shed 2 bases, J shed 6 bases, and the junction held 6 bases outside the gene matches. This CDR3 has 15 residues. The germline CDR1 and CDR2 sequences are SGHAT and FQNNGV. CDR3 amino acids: CASSLSGVASGELFF. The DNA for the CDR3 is TGTGCCAGCAGCTTAAGCGGGGTTGCGTCCGGGGAGCTGTTTTTT.

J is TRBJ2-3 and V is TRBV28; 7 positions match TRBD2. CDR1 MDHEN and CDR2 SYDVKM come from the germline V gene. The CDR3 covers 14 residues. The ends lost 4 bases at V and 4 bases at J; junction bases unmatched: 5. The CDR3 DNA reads TGTGCCAGCAGTTCTGCGGGGGTCCCAGATACGCAGTATTTT. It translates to CASSSAGVPDTQYF.

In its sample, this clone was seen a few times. The CDR3 reads CASQSTKFDSPGNYGYTF. The CDR3 DNA reads as TGTGCCAGCCAGTCTACCAAGTTTGATTCGCCAGGGAACTATGGCTACACCTTC. The V and J genes are TRBV3-1 (or the pseudogene TRBV3-2) and TRBJ1-2; tentatively, D is TRBD1 (5 bases). Trimming left V 8 bases short and J 2 bases short, with 27 bases between. The CDR3 is made up of 18 amino acids. Germline V CDR1 and CDR2: LGHDT, YNNKEL (reference sequence).

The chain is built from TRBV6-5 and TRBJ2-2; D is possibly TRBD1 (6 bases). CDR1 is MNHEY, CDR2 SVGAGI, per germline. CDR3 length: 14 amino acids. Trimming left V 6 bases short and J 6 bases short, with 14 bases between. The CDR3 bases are TGTGCCAGCAGCCACAGGGACCGTTCCGGGGAGCTGTTTTTT. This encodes CASSHRDRSGELFF.

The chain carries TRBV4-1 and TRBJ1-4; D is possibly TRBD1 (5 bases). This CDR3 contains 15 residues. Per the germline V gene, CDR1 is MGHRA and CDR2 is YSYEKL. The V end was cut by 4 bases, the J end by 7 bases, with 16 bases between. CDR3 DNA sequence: TGCGCCAGCAGCCTCTTCCATGGAGGGGTTGAAAAACTGTTTTTT. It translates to CASSLFHGGVEKLFF.

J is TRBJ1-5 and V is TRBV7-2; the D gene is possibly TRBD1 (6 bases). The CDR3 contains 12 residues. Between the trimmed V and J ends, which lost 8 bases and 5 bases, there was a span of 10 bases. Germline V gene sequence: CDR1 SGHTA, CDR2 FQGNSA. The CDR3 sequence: CASGDIDQPQHF. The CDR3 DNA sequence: TGTGCCAGCGGGGACATTGATCAGCCCCAGCATTTT.

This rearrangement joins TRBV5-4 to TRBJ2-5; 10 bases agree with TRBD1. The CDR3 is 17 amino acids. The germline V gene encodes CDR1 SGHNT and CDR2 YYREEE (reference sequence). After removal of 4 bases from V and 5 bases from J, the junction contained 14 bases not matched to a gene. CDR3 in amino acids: CASSRDGTGALKETQYF. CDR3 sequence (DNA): TGTGCCAGCAGCCGCGACGGGACAGGGGCCCTGAAGGAGACCCAGTACTTC.

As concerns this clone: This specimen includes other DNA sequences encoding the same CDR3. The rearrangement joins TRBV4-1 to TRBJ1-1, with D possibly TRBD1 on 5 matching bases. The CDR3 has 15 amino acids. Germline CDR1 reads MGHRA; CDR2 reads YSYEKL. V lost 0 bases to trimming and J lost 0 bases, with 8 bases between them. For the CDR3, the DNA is TGCGCCAGCAGCCAAGATCCGGGGGTGAACACTGAAGCTTTCTTT. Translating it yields CASSQDPGVNTEAFF.

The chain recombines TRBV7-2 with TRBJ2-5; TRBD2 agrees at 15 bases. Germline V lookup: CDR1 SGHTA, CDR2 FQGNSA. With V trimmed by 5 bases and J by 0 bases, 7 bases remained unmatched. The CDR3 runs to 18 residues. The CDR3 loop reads CASSTRTSGGADQETQYF. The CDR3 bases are TGTGCCAGCAGCACAAGGACTAGCGGGGGGGCCGACCAAGAGACCCAGTACTTC. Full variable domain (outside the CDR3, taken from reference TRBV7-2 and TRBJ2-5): GAGVSQSPSNKVTEKGKDVELRCDPISGHTALYWYRQSLGQGLEFLIYFQGNSAPDKSGLPSDRFSAERTGGSVSTLTIQRTQQEDSAVYLCASSTRTSGGADQETQYFGPGTRLLVL.

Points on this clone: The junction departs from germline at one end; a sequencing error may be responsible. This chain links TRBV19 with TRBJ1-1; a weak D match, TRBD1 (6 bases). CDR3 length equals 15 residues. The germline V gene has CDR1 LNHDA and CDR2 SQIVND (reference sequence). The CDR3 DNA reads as TGTGCCAGTAGCTCGAAGGCGGGGGCGGCCAGTTGGGTTGTGTTT. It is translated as CASSSKAGAASWVVF. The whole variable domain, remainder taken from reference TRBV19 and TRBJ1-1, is DGGITQSPKYLFRKEGQNVTLSCEQNLNHDAMYWYRQDPGQGLRLIYYSQIVNDFQKGDIAEGYSVSREKKESFPLTVTSAQKNPTAFYLCASSSKAGAASWVVFGQGTRLTVV.

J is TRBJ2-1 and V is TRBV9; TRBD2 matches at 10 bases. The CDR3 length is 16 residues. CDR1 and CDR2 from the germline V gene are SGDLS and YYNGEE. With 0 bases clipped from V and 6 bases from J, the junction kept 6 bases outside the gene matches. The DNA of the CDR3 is TGTGCCAGCAGCGTAGGGCTAGCGGGGGTGAGCAATGAGCAGTTCTTC. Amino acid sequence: CASSVGLAGVSNEQFF.

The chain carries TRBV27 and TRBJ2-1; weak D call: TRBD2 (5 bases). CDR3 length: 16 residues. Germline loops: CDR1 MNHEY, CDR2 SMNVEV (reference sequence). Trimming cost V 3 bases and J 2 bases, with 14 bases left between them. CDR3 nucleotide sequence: TGTGCCAGCAGTTTTGTTGCGAGGGTCGCCTACAATGAGCAGTTCTTC. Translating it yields CASSFVARVAYNEQFF.

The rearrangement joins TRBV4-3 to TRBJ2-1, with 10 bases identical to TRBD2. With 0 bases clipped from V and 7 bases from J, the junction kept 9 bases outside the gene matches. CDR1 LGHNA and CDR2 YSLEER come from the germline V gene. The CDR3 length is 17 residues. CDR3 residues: CASSQDLGLAGVNEQFF. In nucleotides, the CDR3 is TGCGCCAGCAGCCAAGATCTAGGCCTAGCGGGGGTGAATGAGCAGTTCTTC.

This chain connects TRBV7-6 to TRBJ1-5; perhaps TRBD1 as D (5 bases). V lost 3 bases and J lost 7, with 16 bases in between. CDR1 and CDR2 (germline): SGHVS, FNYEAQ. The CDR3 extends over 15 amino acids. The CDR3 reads CASSFGEGAGQPQHF. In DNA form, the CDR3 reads TGTGCCAGCAGCTTTGGGGAAGGGGCAGGGCAGCCCCAGCATTTT.

CDR3 sequence: CASSRTGGSYNEQFF. The DNA of the CDR3 is TGTGCCAGCAGCCGAACCGGGGGCTCCTACAATGAGCAGTTCTTC. V gene TRBV27 combines with J gene TRBJ2-1, with D perhaps matching TRBD2 (6 bases). The CDR3 extends over 15 amino acids. Trimming cost V 6 bases and J 0 bases, with 12 bases left between them. CDR1 MNHEY and CDR2 SMNVEV come from the germline V gene (reference sequence).

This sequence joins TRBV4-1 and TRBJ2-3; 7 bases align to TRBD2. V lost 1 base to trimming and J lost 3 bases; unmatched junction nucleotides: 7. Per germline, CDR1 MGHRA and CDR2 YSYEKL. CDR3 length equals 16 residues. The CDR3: CASSQVGRDWTDTQYF. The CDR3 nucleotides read TGCGCCAGCAGCCAAGTTGGGAGGGATTGGACAGATACGCAGTATTTT.

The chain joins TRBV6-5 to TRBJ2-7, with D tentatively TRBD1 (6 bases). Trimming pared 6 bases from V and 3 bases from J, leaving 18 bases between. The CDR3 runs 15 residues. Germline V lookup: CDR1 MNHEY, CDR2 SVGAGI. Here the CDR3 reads CASSWADSPSYEQYF. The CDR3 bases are TGTGCCAGCAGCTGGGCGGACAGCCCAAGCTACGAGCAGTACTTC.

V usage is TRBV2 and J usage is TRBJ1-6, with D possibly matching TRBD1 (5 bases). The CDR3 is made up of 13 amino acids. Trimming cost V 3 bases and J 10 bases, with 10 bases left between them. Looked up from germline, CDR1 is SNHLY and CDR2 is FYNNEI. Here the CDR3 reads CASSDRGSSPLHF. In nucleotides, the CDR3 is TGTGCCAGCAGTGATAGGGGATCCTCACCCCTCCACTTT.

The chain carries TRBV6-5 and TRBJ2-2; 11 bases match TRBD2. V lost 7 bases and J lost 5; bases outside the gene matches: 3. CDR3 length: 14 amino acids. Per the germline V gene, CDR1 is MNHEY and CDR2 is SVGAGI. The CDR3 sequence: CASTLAGGTGELFF. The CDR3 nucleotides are TGTGCCAGCACCCTAGCGGGGGGAACCGGGGAGCTGTTTTTT.

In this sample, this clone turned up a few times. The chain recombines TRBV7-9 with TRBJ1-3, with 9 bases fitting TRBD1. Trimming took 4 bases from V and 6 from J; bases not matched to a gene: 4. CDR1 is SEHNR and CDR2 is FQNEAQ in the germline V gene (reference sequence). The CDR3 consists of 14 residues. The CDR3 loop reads CASSSDRGENTIYF. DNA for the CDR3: TGTGCCAGCAGCTCGGACAGGGGAGAAAACACCATATATTTT.

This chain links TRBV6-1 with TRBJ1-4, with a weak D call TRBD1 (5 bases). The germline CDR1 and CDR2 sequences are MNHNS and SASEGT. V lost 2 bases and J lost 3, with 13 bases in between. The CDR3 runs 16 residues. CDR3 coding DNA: TGTGCCAGCAGTGAAATTCTGGGGGGGGCTAATGAAAAACTGTTTTTT. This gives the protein CASSEILGGANEKLFF.

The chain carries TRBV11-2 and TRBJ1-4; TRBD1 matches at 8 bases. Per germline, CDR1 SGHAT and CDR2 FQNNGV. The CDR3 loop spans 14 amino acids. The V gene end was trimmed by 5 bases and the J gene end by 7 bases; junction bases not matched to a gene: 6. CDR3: CASSHTGGSEKLFF. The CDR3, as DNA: TGTGCCAGCAGCCATACAGGGGGGAGTGAAAAACTGTTTTTT.

The CDR3, as DNA: TGCGCCAGCAGCCAATCAGAAGCGGGGGGCTACAATGAGCAGTTCTTC. Protein: CASSQSEAGGYNEQFF. The V call is TRBV4-1, the J call TRBJ2-1, with 9 nucleotides matching TRBD2. The CDR3 has 16 amino acids. CDR1 is MGHRA, CDR2 YSYEKL, per germline. V shed 2 bases, J shed 3 bases, and the junction held 5 bases outside the gene matches.